A single sample gave rise to the 16 T cell receptor beta chains below, sequenced in a study of post-analysis software for immune sequencing data (dated by TCRdb to the mid-2010s). The method was PCR. The data were produced on an Illumina HiSeq 2500. Unique molecular identifiers were incorporated into TCR beta cDNA libraries to reduce PCR and sequencing biases. TCRdb applied fastp at Q25 and MiXCR to the public reads, then kept only in-frame beta chains. Every CDR3 protein is listed once, alongside the most common genes and DNA of its rows. The sample profile shows approximately 730,000 distinct CDR3 sequences; about 43% of them were found once. The top ten hold around 4.7% of the sample. Overall study outcomes, separate from this receptor: Four or five TRBV segments, including TRBV5-6, TRBV5-1 and TRBV20-1, were significantly more frequent in patients than controls.

No antigen has been assigned to these receptors. The sequencing input was blood. The source is a girl under 18 with multiple sclerosis.

V gene TRBV7-9 combines with J gene TRBJ2-1; tentatively, D is TRBD1 or TRBD2 (5 bases each). The V and J ends lost 5 bases and 9 bases respectively, with 23 bases between them. From germline, CDR1 is SEHNR and CDR2 FQNEAQ (reference sequence). This CDR3 is 16 amino acids long. CDR3 coding DNA: TGTGCCAGCAGCCCGCGACCGGGGCTGACTGGTGGTGAGCAGTTCTTC. Amino acid sequence: CASSPRPGLTGGEQFF. Full variable domain (outside the CDR3, taken from reference TRBV7-9 and TRBJ2-1): DTGVSQNPRHKITKRGQNVTFRCDPISEHNRLYWYRQTLGQGPEFLTYFQNEAQLEKSRLLSDRFSAERPKGSFSTLEIQRTEQGDSAMYLCASSPRPGLTGGEQFFGPGTRLTVL.

The chain joins TRBV19 to TRBJ2-1; D is possibly TRBD1 or TRBD2 (6 bases each). The germline CDR1 and CDR2 sequences are LNHDA and SQIVND (reference sequence). V dropped 3 bases and J dropped 7 bases, with 19 bases sitting between them. The CDR3 runs to 16 residues. CDR3 nucleotides: TGTGCCAGTAGTATCCTTACAGGGAGCCGGGGGAATGAGCAGTTCTTC. This sequence encodes CASSILTGSRGNEQFF. Full variable domain (rest looked up from reference TRBV19 and TRBJ2-1): DGGITQSPKYLFRKEGQNVTLSCEQNLNHDAMYWYRQDPGQGLRLIYYSQIVNDFQKGDIAEGYSVSREKKESFPLTVTSAQKNPTAFYLCASSILTGSRGNEQFFGPGTRLTVL.

The J gene is TRBJ2-3, the V gene TRBV5-4, with 9 bases that match TRBD2. This CDR3 region has 17 residues. From germline, CDR1 is SGHNT and CDR2 YYREEE (reference sequence). The J segment lost 0 bases and the V segment lost 1 base, leaving 6 bases of the junction unmatched. The CDR3 DNA sequence: TGTGCCAGCAGCTTGAAGACTAGCGGAGCTAGCACAGATACGCAGTATTTT. Its translation: CASSLKTSGASTDTQYF.

The rearrangement uses TRBV12-3 or TRBV12-4 and TRBJ2-7; 8 nucleotides agree with TRBD2. J lost 2 bases, V lost 5 bases, and 8 bases had no gene match. This CDR3 has 15 residues. The DNA of the CDR3 is TGTGCCAGCAGTACCACGGGAGGGCCCCCCTACGAGCAGTACTTC. As protein: CASSTTGGPPYEQYF.

In regard to this clonotype: One end of the junction fails to match germline, which may point to a read error. The genes are TRBV7-2 and TRBJ2-3; 9 nucleotides match TRBD2. The CDR3 is 14 residues long. Germline loops: CDR1 SGHTA, CDR2 FQGNSA. The CDR3 spells CASSLAGIIDTQYF. The CDR3 region has the DNA TGTGCCAGCAGCCTAGCGGGGATTATAGATACGCAGTATTTT.

This clonotype has only a few counts. The rearrangement joins TRBV6-1 to TRBJ1-1, with D unresolved. Trimming took off 7 bases at V and 4 bases at J, with 7 bases between the two ends. The germline CDR1 and CDR2 sequences are MNHNS and SASEGT. This CDR3 has 11 amino acids. The CDR3 DNA follows: TGTGCCAGCATGTGGGGCACTGAAGCTTTCTTT. It codes for CASMWGTEAFF.

V is TRBV5-1 and J is TRBJ1-2; 8 bases align to TRBD1. The CDR3 is 14 residues long. V was pared by 2 bases and J by 3 bases, with 3 bases of the junction left unmatched. Germline V gene lookup returns CDR1 SGHRS and CDR2 YFSETQ. The CDR3 sequence is CASSFNRGDYGYTF. CDR3 nucleotides: TGCGCCAGCAGCTTCAACAGGGGGGACTATGGCTACACCTTC.

The chain recombines TRBV10-1 with TRBJ2-7; no reliable D call. V dropped 6 bases and J dropped 5 bases, with 14 bases sitting between them. Germline V gene lookup returns CDR1 WNHNN and CDR2 SYGVQD (reference sequence). CDR3 length: 13 residues. The CDR3 sequence is CASSAGLPNEQYF. Written as DNA, the CDR3 is TGCGCCAGCAGCGCAGGCCTCCCGAACGAGCAGTACTTC.

This clonotype has more than one count but fewer than ten. This chain uses TRBV4-3 with TRBJ1-2, with a weak D call TRBD1 (5 bases). The CDR3 has 16 amino acids. V was clipped by 1 base and J by 8 bases, with 20 bases between them. Germline CDR1 and CDR2: LGHNA and YSLEER. In DNA form, the CDR3 reads TGCGCCAGCAGCCAAGGCCCCGGGACTCCTCCCTGGGGCTACACCTTC. Translated: CASSQGPGTPPWGYTF.

The chain combines TRBV20-1 with TRBJ2-5, with D hard to call. Germline CDR1 and CDR2: DFQATT and SNEGSKA (reference sequence). The CDR3 loop spans 13 amino acids. The V and J ends lost 3 bases and 4 bases respectively, with 12 bases between them. CDR3 protein: CSASLMSRETQYF. The CDR3 region has the DNA TGCAGTGCTAGCTTAATGAGCCGAGAGACCCAGTACTTC.

The chain joins TRBV6-6 to TRBJ1-2; D remains unclear. V lost 2 bases to trimming and J lost 4 bases, with 5 bases between them. CDR1 is MNHNY, CDR2 SVGAGI, per germline (reference sequence). The CDR3 length is 12 residues. The CDR3 bases are TGTGCCAGCAGTTACATTGCCTATGGCTACACCTTC. It is translated as CASSYIAYGYTF.

This clonotype has more than one count but fewer than ten. CDR3 protein: CSVDEQPDKENEQYF. DNA of the CDR3: TGCAGCGTTGATGAACAACCCGATAAAGAGAACGAGCAGTACTTC. V is TRBV29-1 and J is TRBJ2-7; D is ambiguous. Germline V gene data show CDR1 as SQVTM and CDR2 as ANQGSEA. The CDR3 covers 15 residues. Deletions cut 3 bases from V and 5 bases from J, with 20 bases between.

The chain employs TRBV4-3 and TRBJ2-1; maybe TRBD2 (7 bases). Looked up from germline, CDR1 is LGHNA and CDR2 is YSLEER. The CDR3 has 15 residues. The V gene lost 8 bases and the J gene lost 7 bases, with 21 bases spanning the gap. CDR3 DNA sequence: TGCGCCAGCGGGACCCTCGGGGGGCGCGGGAATGAGCAGTTCTTC. It yields the protein CASGTLGGRGNEQFF.

V usage is TRBV15 and J usage is TRBJ2-7, with D hard to call. CDR3 length: 13 amino acids. Trimming left V 5 bases short and J 0 bases short, with 8 bases between. In germline, CDR1 is LNHNV, CDR2 YYDKDF (reference sequence). CDR3: CATSGYSSYEQYF. In DNA, the CDR3 is TGTGCCACCAGCGGTTACAGCTCCTACGAGCAGTACTTC.

The chain employs TRBV2 and TRBJ1-1; tentative D call: TRBD1 (5 bases). V gave up 8 bases and J gave up 5 bases, with 15 bases separating them. CDR3 length equals 13 residues. Germline CDR1 SNHLY, CDR2 FYNNEI. Here the CDR3 reads CASGGPGKTEAFF. In DNA, the CDR3 is TGTGCCAGCGGGGGACCGGGAAAAACTGAAGCTTTCTTT. The full variable domain, its missing parts supplied by reference TRBV2 and TRBJ1-1, is EPEVTQTPSHQVTQMGQEVILRCVPISNHLYFYWYRQILGQKVEFLVSFYNNEISEKSEIFDDQFSVERPDGSNFTLKIRSTKLEDSAMYFCASGGPGKTEAFFGQGTRLTVV.

The chain is built from TRBV28 and TRBJ2-3; tentative D call: TRBD1 (6 bases). V was cut by 5 bases and J by 4 bases, with 10 bases left in between. This CDR3 is 13 amino acids long. Germline CDR1 MDHEN, CDR2 SYDVKM. The CDR3 DNA reads TGTGCCAGCAGTCTGGGACACCCAGATACGCAGTATTTT. Protein sequence: CASSLGHPDTQYF.